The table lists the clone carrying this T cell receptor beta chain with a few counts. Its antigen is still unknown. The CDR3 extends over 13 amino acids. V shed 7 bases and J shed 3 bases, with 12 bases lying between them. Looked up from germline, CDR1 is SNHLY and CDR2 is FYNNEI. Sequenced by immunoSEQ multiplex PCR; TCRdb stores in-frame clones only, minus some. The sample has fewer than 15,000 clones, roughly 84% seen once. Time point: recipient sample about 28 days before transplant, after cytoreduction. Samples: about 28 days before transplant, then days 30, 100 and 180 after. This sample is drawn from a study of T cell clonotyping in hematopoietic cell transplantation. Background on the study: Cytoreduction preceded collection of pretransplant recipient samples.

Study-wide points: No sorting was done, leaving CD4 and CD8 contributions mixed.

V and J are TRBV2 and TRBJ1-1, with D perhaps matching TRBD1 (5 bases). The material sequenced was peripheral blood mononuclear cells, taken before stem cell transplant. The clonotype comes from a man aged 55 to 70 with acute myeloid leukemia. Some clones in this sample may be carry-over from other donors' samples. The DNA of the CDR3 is TGTGCCAGCACTTTGGGGCCCGACACTGAAGCTTTCTTT. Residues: CASTLGPDTEAFF.